This T cell receptor beta chain was obtained from a study of T cells after yellow fever vaccination. CDR1 is LGHNA, CDR2 YSLEER, per germline. J was trimmed by 6 bases and V by 6 bases; bases with no gene match: 10. The CDR3 contains 15 residues. TCRdb reprocessed the 5' RACE reads with MiXCR, giving one entry per CDR3 protein. The repertoire holds roughly 330,000 distinct CDR3 sequences, 6.8% seen once, with 15% to 20% in the top ten. The sequence was collected from a man aged 18 to 35 who received the YFV17D yellow fever vaccine. The sequences come from PBMCs, collected roughly seven weeks after the first yellow fever vaccination. The gene calls are TRBV4-3 and TRBJ2-3, with TRBD2 matching 9 bases. The CDR3 nucleotides read TGCGCCAGCAGTCTCGCTAGCGGGGAGTCGGATACGCAGTATTTT. Amino acids: CASSLASGESDTQYF.